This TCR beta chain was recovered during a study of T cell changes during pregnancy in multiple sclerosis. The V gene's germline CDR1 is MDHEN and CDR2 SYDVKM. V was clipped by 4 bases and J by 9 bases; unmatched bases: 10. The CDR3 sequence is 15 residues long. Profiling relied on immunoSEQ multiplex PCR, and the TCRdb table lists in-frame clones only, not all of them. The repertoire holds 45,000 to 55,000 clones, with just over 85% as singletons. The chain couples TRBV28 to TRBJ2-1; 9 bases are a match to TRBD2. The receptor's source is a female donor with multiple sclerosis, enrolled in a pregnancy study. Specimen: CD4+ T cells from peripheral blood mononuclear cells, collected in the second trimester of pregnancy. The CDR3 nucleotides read TGTGCCAGCAGTTCCCCCGGGACTAGCACCGGTGAGCAGTTCTTC. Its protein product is CASSSPGTSTGEQFF. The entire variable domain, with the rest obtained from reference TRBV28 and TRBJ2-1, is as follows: DVKVTQSSRYLVKRTGEKVFLECVQDMDHENMFWYRQDPGLGLRLIYFSYDVKMKEKGDIPEGYSVSREKKERFSLILESASTNQTSMYLCASSSPGTSTGEQFFGPGTRLTVL.